Below, 23 T cell receptor beta chains from the same sample are listed, as sequenced in a study of CD8 T cells in ankylosing spondylitis. TCRdb called the 5' RACE reads again in MiXCR, with one record for every CDR3 protein. The table lists about 240,000 distinct CDR3 sequences, over 7% of them singletons, with roughly 4.9% in the top ten. Sample: blood, either unsorted or a sorted T cell fraction (not recorded which). These receptors were obtained from a female donor with ankylosing spondylitis or in good health (not recorded which).

This clonotype appeared a single time. This sequence joins TRBV7-2 and TRBJ2-3; D call uncertain. Deletions cut 5 bases from V and 6 bases from J, with 9 bases between. The CDR3 has 12 amino acids. Germline loops: CDR1 SGHTA, CDR2 FQGNSA. CDR3 DNA sequence: TGTGCCAGCAGCCCTCTAAAGGATACGCAGTATTTT. Residues: CASSPLKDTQYF. The whole variable domain, remainder taken from reference TRBV7-2 and TRBJ2-3, is GAGVSQSPSNKVTEKGKDVELRCDPISGHTALYWYRQSLGQGLEFLIYFQGNSAPDKSGLPSDRFSAERTGGSVSTLTIQRTQQEDSAVYLCASSPLKDTQYFGPGTRLTVL.

This clonotype was seen at least ten times. The chain recombines TRBV30 with TRBJ1-1; D is ambiguous. The germline gives CDR1 GTSNPN, CDR2 SVGIG (reference sequence). The CDR3 length is 13 residues. Trimming left V 0 bases short and J 4 bases short, with 9 bases between. The CDR3 here is CAWSVSRPTEAFF. The CDR3 DNA reads as TGTGCCTGGAGTGTGAGCAGGCCCACTGAAGCTTTCTTT. The entire variable domain, with the rest obtained from reference TRBV30 and TRBJ1-1, is as follows: SQTIHQWPATLVQPVGSPLSLECTVEGTSNPNLYWYRQAAGRGLQLLFYSVGIGQISSEVPQNLSASRPQDRQFILSSKKLLLSDSGFYLCAWSVSRPTEAFFGQGTRLTVV.

This clonotype appeared many times. The rearrangement links TRBV24-1 to TRBJ2-5, with D possibly being TRBD1 or TRBD2 (5 bases each). The CDR3 contains 16 residues. The V and J ends lost 4 bases and 3 bases respectively, with 17 bases between them. The germline V gene has CDR1 KGHDR and CDR2 SFDVKD. The DNA of the CDR3 is TGTGCCACCAGTGAGCCCAGAGGGGAGACAGAAGAGACCCAGTACTTC. Translating it yields CATSEPRGETEETQYF.

This clonotype was seen many times. The V call is TRBV7-8, the J call TRBJ2-5; unclear D gene. The germline V gene encodes CDR1 SGHVS and CDR2 FQNEAQ. The CDR3 consists of 13 residues. The V end was cut by 3 bases, the J end by 2 bases, with 7 bases between. CDR3 DNA: TGTGCCAGCAGCTTCTCCCTACAAGAGACCCAGTACTTC. Translation: CASSFSLQETQYF.

This clonotype was found many times. The chain is built from TRBV20-1 and TRBJ2-3; D ambiguous. V lost 7 bases and J lost 2, with 7 bases in between. CDR3 size: 11 residues. Germline lookup yields CDR1 DFQATT and CDR2 SNEGSKA (reference sequence). As DNA, the CDR3 is TGCAGTGGAGGCCCCACAGATACGCAGTATTTT. Its translation: CSGGPTDTQYF.

This clonotype was seen repeatedly, ten times or more. CDR3 coding DNA: TGCGCCAGCAGCTCGACAGGGACCGGGGCCAACGTCCTGACTTTC. The encoded protein is CASSSTGTGANVLTF. The V and J genes are TRBV5-1 and TRBJ2-6, with 7 bases fitting TRBD1. This CDR3 contains 15 residues. The germline CDR1 and CDR2 sequences are SGHRS and YFSETQ. The trim removed 3 bases at V and 4 bases at J, leaving 4 bases unmatched.

There are many counts of this clonotype. V gene TRBV12-3 or TRBV12-4 combines with J gene TRBJ2-2; D possibly corresponds to TRBD1 (5 bases). The CDR3 consists of 14 residues. Trimming took 6 bases from V and 6 from J, leaving 14 bases between them. CDR3 DNA sequence: TGTGCCAGCAGATATCAGGGATCGTCCGGGGAGCTGTTTTTT. As protein: CASRYQGSSGELFF.

This clonotype was picked up a small number of times. The chain recombines TRBV20-1 with TRBJ2-7, with 10 bases fitting TRBD1. The CDR3 sequence is 16 residues long. Losses at the gene ends were 0 bases for V and 5 bases for J; bases not matched to a gene: 10. Per germline, CDR1 DFQATT and CDR2 SNEGSKA (reference sequence). DNA for the CDR3: TGCAGTGCTAGAGAAAGCTCCGGGACAGGGGTGCACGAGCAGTACTTC. This codes for CSARESSGTGVHEQYF.

This chain joins TRBV6-5 and TRBJ2-7, with D unclear. The CDR3 covers 14 residues. V gave up 4 bases and J gave up 2 bases, with 12 bases separating them. Germline assignment: CDR1 MNHEY and CDR2 SVGAGI. For the CDR3, the DNA is TGTGCCAGCAGTTTGGACCCTATAGCCTACGAGCAGTACTTC. The encoded protein is CASSLDPIAYEQYF.

Turning to this clonotype: A much larger clone differs from this one at a single base, so this may be a read error. This chain links TRBV9 with TRBJ2-5; D ambiguous. This CDR3 contains 14 residues. Deletions cut 0 bases from V and 5 bases from J, with 11 bases between. CDR1 is SGDLS and CDR2 is YYNGEE in the germline V gene. The CDR3 loop reads CASSVGRVYETQYF. The CDR3 DNA reads as TGTGCCAGCAGCGTAGGACGGGTGTACGAGACCCAGTACTTC. Full variable domain (outside the CDR3, taken from reference TRBV9 and TRBJ2-5): DSGVTQTPKHLITATGQRVTLRCSPRSGDLSVYWYQQSLDQGLQFLIQYYNGEERAKGNILERFSAQQFPDLHSELNLSSLELGDSALYFCASSVGRVYETQYFGPGTRLLVL.

Many counts were recorded for this clonotype. This chain links TRBV20-1 with TRBJ2-6; D is unresolved. Germline CDR1 reads DFQATT; CDR2 reads SNEGSKA (reference sequence). The ends were cut back, 2 bases at V and 3 bases at J, with 8 bases in the middle. The CDR3 is made up of 14 amino acids. The CDR3 nucleotides read TGCAGTGCTAGACCGCCTCGTGGGGCCAACGTCCTGACTTTC. Protein sequence: CSARPPRGANVLTF.

This clonotype was observed a handful of times. The chain employs TRBV7-9 and TRBJ2-3, with 9 nucleotides matching TRBD2. Germline assignment: CDR1 SEHNR and CDR2 FQNEAQ (reference sequence). CDR3 length equals 16 residues. V lost 5 bases, J lost 2 bases, and 8 bases stayed unmatched. The CDR3 nucleotides are TGTGCCAGCAGCCAGTTGACTAGCGGTTTCACAGATACGCAGTATTTT. Translation: CASSQLTSGFTDTQYF.

With respect to this clonotype: Just one base apart from a much larger clone, this may be a read error. V and J are TRBV6-2 or TRBV6-3 and TRBJ2-1; D not resolved. The V and J ends lost 5 bases and 0 bases respectively, with 8 bases between them. Looked up from germline, CDR1 is MNHEY and CDR2 is SVGEGT. This CDR3 contains 14 residues. The CDR3 is CASSPADSYNEQFF. CDR3 coding DNA: TGTGCCAGCAGTCCCGCGGACTCCTACAATGAGCAGTTCTTC.

This chain connects TRBV7-2 to TRBJ2-7; 7 bases agree with TRBD2. This CDR3 spans 17 amino acids. Trimming at V came to 1 base and at J to 7 bases, leaving 16 bases not matched to a gene. Looked up from germline, CDR1 is SGHTA and CDR2 is FQGNSA. For the CDR3, the DNA is TGTGCCAGCAGCTTAGGGGTAGTAGTGGGAGGGCTTCAGGAGCAGTACTTC. Residues: CASSLGVVVGGLQEQYF.

The sample holds many counts of this clonotype. The genes are TRBV7-9 and TRBJ1-4; no definite D call. Germline values: CDR1 SEHNR, CDR2 FQNEAQ (reference sequence). Trimming removed 5 bases at V and 8 bases at J, with 12 bases between. This CDR3 has 13 amino acids. The CDR3 DNA sequence: TGTGCCAGCAGCACCGTAAAGACGGAAAAACTGTTTTTT. This gives the protein CASSTVKTEKLFF. The entire variable domain, with the rest obtained from reference TRBV7-9 and TRBJ1-4, is as follows: DTGVSQNPRHKITKRGQNVTFRCDPISEHNRLYWYRQTLGQGPEFLTYFQNEAQLEKSRLLSDRFSAERPKGSFSTLEIQRTEQGDSAMYLCASSTVKTEKLFFGSGTQLSVL.

A few counts support this clonotype. The gene calls are TRBV3-1 and TRBJ1-2; D might be TRBD1 (5 bases). In germline, CDR1 is LGHDT, CDR2 YNNKEL (reference sequence). V was shortened by 3 bases and J by 4 bases, with 15 bases between the two germline ends. CDR3 size: 15 residues. Here the CDR3 reads CASSQLGRELYGYTF. DNA of the CDR3: TGTGCCAGCAGCCAGTTAGGCAGGGAACTCTATGGCTACACCTTC.

This clonotype was picked up many times. The V and J genes are TRBV20-1 and TRBJ1-2; D call uncertain. CDR1 DFQATT and CDR2 SNEGSKA come from the germline V gene (reference sequence). This CDR3 is 13 amino acids long. V was trimmed by 0 bases and J by 6 bases, leaving 11 bases between them. Here the CDR3 DNA reads TGCAGTGCTAGAGATCGGGGTAGACATGGCTACACCTTC. Protein: CSARDRGRHGYTF.

There are many counts of this clonotype. This chain uses TRBV10-3 with TRBJ2-7; D gene unclear. This CDR3 region has 14 residues. CDR1 and CDR2 from the germline V gene are ENHRY and SYGVKD. V was pared by 0 bases and J by 3 bases, with 9 bases between. The CDR3 coding sequence is TGTGCCATCAGTGAGTCGGTCGTGGACTACGAGCAGTACTTC. Translating it yields CAISESVVDYEQYF.

The table lists this clonotype with many counts. This sequence joins TRBV5-1 and TRBJ2-1, with TRBD2 matching over 11 bases. This CDR3 is 16 amino acids long. Per germline, CDR1 SGHRS and CDR2 YFSETQ. The ends lost 0 bases at V and 9 bases at J; junction bases unmatched: 8. CDR3 DNA sequence: TGCGCCAGCAGCTTGGGGGTAGCGGGAGGGCCTCGTGAGCAGTTCTTC. Translation: CASSLGVAGGPREQFF.

This clonotype has ten or more counts. This sequence joins TRBV5-1 and TRBJ2-7; D remains ambiguous. The CDR3 extends over 13 amino acids. Germline V gene sequence: CDR1 SGHRS, CDR2 YFSETQ. V lost 0 bases, J lost 4 bases, and 8 bases lay in between. This chain's CDR3 is CASSLGLLYEQYF. The CDR3 DNA sequence: TGCGCCAGCAGCTTGGGTCTTCTATACGAGCAGTACTTC. The entire variable domain, with the rest obtained from reference TRBV5-1 and TRBJ2-7, is as follows: KAGVTQTPRYLIKTRGQQVTLSCSPISGHRSVSWYQQTPGQGLQFLFEYFSETQRNKGNFPGRFSGRQFSNSRSEMNVSTLELGDSALYLCASSLGLLYEQYFGPGTRLTVT.

This clonotype showed up many times. The chain carries TRBV20-1 and TRBJ2-1; 9 bases align to TRBD2. Germline CDR1 reads DFQATT; CDR2 reads SNEGSKA (reference sequence). This CDR3 is 16 amino acids long. J was trimmed by 5 bases and V by 0 bases; bases with no gene match: 8. As DNA, the CDR3 is TGCAGTGCTAGAGAAACGGGACTAGCAGGGGACAATGAGCAGTTCTTC. Translating it yields CSARETGLAGDNEQFF.

This clonotype was detected many times. The gene calls are TRBV10-3 and TRBJ2-7; D unresolved. This CDR3 comprises 14 residues. V was trimmed by 8 bases and J by 6 bases, leaving 20 bases between them. Germline V gives CDR1 ENHRY, CDR2 SYGVKD. The CDR3 nucleotides read TGTGCCATCTCCGGCTCGATCGGGTCGGGCGAGCAGTACTTC. This gives the protein CAISGSIGSGEQYF.

The table lists this clonotype with many counts. The missing conserved phenylalanine or tryptophan at the end of this CDR3 makes a read error likely. This chain joins TRBV18 and TRBJ1-1; the match to TRBD1 covers 8 bases. The germline CDR1 and CDR2 sequences are KGHSH and LQKENI. This CDR3 contains 14 residues. V trimming: 7 bases; J trimming: 1 base; junction bases outside the gene matches: 5. The DNA of the CDR3 is TGTGCCAGCTGCCTGGACAGGGCGAACACTGAAGCTTTCCTT. It encodes CASCLDRANTEAFL.